The TCR beta chain under discussion was sequenced for a study of control samples from healthy donors and cancer patients. Turning to this clone: This sample includes further DNA sequences coding for the same CDR3.

The protocol was immunoSEQ multiplex PCR, while the TCRdb copy is restricted to in-frame clones and leaves out a portion. Among roughly 100,000 clones listed, roughly nine tenths were seen once. Looked up from germline, CDR1 is KGHSH and CDR2 is LQKENI. Deletions cut 3 bases from V and 3 bases from J, with 6 bases between. The CDR3 is 13 residues long. The sequence came from a woman between 45 and 65 years old in good health. The specimen was blood. The chain is built from TRBV18 and TRBJ1-5; no reliable D call. CDR3 nucleotides: TGTGCCAGCTCACCCTCGGACAATCAGCCCCAGCATTTT. This encodes CASSPSDNQPQHF.